Below are 8 T cell receptor beta chains sequenced from a single sample in a study of OX40 agonist ivuxolimab in advanced cancers. Clones were sequenced by immunoSEQ multiplex PCR, and TCRdb holds only the in-frame ones, with some missing. The sample lists some 58,000 clones; 85% to 90% were seen once. The sequenced sample was CD4+ or CD8+ T cells sorted from blood, obtained in a trial of the OX40 agonist ivuxolimab. The receptor set was obtained from an adult with an advanced solid tumor such as melanoma, head and neck, liver or kidney cancer.

The chain uses TRBV19 and TRBJ2-5; 7 bases align to TRBD1. The J call may not be correct, given that the DNA end is closer to TRBJ2-7. Germline-derived CDR1 and CDR2 are LNHDA and SQIVND (reference sequence). The CDR3 length is 14 residues. DNA of the CDR3: TGTGCCAGTAGTATACTTCAGGGGGTTGGCGAGCAGTACTTC. Protein product: CASSILQGVGEQYF.

V is TRBV18 and J is TRBJ2-2, with a possible D match to TRBD2 (6 bases). The V gene lost 2 bases and the J gene lost 3 bases, with 13 bases spanning the gap. Germline-derived CDR1 and CDR2 are KGHSH and LQKENI. The CDR3 contains 16 residues. The CDR3 nucleotides are TGTGCCAGCTCACCAAGACGGGGCGGGGACACCGGGGAGCTGTTTTTT. Its protein product is CASSPRRGGDTGELFF.

The chain couples TRBV19 to TRBJ1-1; 7 nucleotides agree with TRBD1. V dropped 4 bases and J dropped 7; count of bases not matched to a gene: 6. Germline CDR1 LNHDA, CDR2 SQIVND (reference sequence). The CDR3 has 13 amino acids. The CDR3 loop is CASSTTSGGEAFF. Written as DNA, the CDR3 is TGTGCCAGTAGTACAACCTCAGGGGGTGAAGCTTTCTTT.

This clone has more than one count but fewer than ten. The V and J genes are TRBV27 and TRBJ2-7, with D unclear. From germline, CDR1 is MNHEY and CDR2 SMNVEV (reference sequence). This CDR3 comprises 15 residues. V lost 7 bases and J 3 bases, leaving 19 bases between the germline ends. The CDR3 loop reads CASNTPTGLDYEQYF. CDR3 DNA sequence: TGTGCCAGCAATACTCCGACTGGGTTGGACTACGAGCAGTACTTC.

V gene TRBV27 combines with J gene TRBJ2-3; D is possibly TRBD1 (5 bases). Germline V gene sequence: CDR1 MNHEY, CDR2 SMNVEV (reference sequence). The CDR3 runs 16 residues. V lost 10 bases and J lost 0, with 20 bases in between. The CDR3 DNA sequence: TGTGCCACCTCAACTTGGACATCCCGGAGCACAGATACGCAGTATTTT. Protein: CATSTWTSRSTDTQYF.

Only a few counts were recorded for this clone. This chain joins TRBV19 and TRBJ1-1, with D possibly TRBD1 on 6 matching bases. CDR1 is LNHDA, CDR2 SQIVND, per germline (reference sequence). Trimming took off 7 bases at V and 2 bases at J, with 17 bases between the two ends. The length of the CDR3 is 15 residues. The CDR3 is CASIDFTGTNTEAFF. The CDR3 DNA is TGTGCCAGTATCGACTTTACAGGGACTAACACTGAAGCTTTCTTT.

The V gene is TRBV7-3, the J gene TRBJ2-3; 7 bases fit TRBD1. Trimming removed 2 bases from V and 6 bases from J; junction bases left unmatched: 2. The CDR3 is 13 residues long. In germline, CDR1 is SGHTA, CDR2 FQGTGA. For the CDR3, the DNA is TGTGCCAGCAGCTTAGACAGGGCCGATACGCAGTATTTT. It encodes CASSLDRADTQYF.

This chain links TRBV19 with TRBJ1-5; D is undetermined. Germline assignment: CDR1 LNHDA and CDR2 SQIVND (reference sequence). The CDR3 runs to 14 residues. V was cut by 7 bases and J by 7 bases, with 17 bases left in between. The CDR3 sequence: CASTQRRLGQPQHF. For the CDR3, the DNA is TGTGCCAGTACTCAGAGAAGGCTAGGCCAGCCCCAGCATTTT.